Listed here are 32 T cell receptor beta chains from one sample, sequenced in a study of T cell repertoires in cytomegalovirus infection. TCRdb fed the reads into MiXCR, producing one record per CDR3 protein. This sample has about 240,000 distinct CDR3 sequences, with 9% to 15% found just once. Sequenced material: PBMCs. All receptors come from a human donor in good health (CMV status not recorded). Some clones in this sample may be carry-over from other donors' samples.

The sample holds a few counts of this clonotype. The rearrangement uses TRBV5-4 and TRBJ2-5, with unresolved D. The CDR3 is 14 residues long. CDR1 is SGHNT, CDR2 YYREEE, per germline (reference sequence). Trimming shortened V by 4 bases and J by 2 bases, and 12 bases separated the two germline ends. In DNA, the CDR3 is TGTGCCAGCAGCAATCCGGGTCTACAAGAGACCCAGTACTTC. It translates to CASSNPGLQETQYF.

In its sample, this clonotype was seen many times. V usage is TRBV4-2 and J usage is TRBJ2-5, with 13 bases identical to TRBD2. CDR1 LGHNA and CDR2 YNFKEQ come from the germline V gene. J gave up 5 bases and V 1 base, and 1 base lay outside the gene matches. The CDR3 spans 15 residues. This CDR3 is CASSQVTSGGETQYF. CDR3 sequence (DNA): TGTGCCAGCAGCCAAGTGACTAGCGGGGGGGAGACCCAGTACTTC.

This clonotype has only a few counts. This sequence joins TRBV29-1 and TRBJ1-3, with D hard to call. This CDR3 comprises 13 residues. Per the germline V gene, CDR1 is SQVTM and CDR2 is ANQGSEA. Trimming stripped 4 bases from V and 0 bases from J, with 7 bases between. The CDR3 reads CSVGLSSGNTIYF. The CDR3 coding sequence is TGCAGCGTTGGACTGAGCTCTGGAAACACCATATATTTT.

The CDR3, as DNA: TGTGCCTGGAGTGGGGCAGCATACACCGGGGAGCTGTTTTTT. It translates to CAWSGAAYTGELFF. This chain uses TRBV30 with TRBJ2-2; D remains ambiguous. Between the trimmed V and J ends, which lost 1 base and 3 bases, there was a span of 9 bases. Looked up from germline, CDR1 is GTSNPN and CDR2 is SVGIG (reference sequence). The CDR3 consists of 14 residues.

This clonotype was counted only a few times. This chain connects TRBV29-1 to TRBJ1-2, with D hard to call. The CDR3 is 14 residues long. CDR1 SQVTM and CDR2 ANQGSEA come from the germline V gene. Deletions cut 4 bases from V and 4 bases from J, with 16 bases between. DNA for the CDR3: TGCAGCGTTGCTTCAGGTTCGTCCGCCTATGGCTACACCTTC. Encoded protein: CSVASGSSAYGYTF.

Concerning this clonotype itself: As the CDR3 is not closed by the conserved phenylalanine or tryptophan, this likely results from a read error. DNA for the CDR3: TGTGCCAGTAGTATAGGAGGGGGCAGCCAAGAGACCCAGTACTCC. Translation gives CASSIGGGSQETQYS. The V and J genes are TRBV19 and TRBJ2-5, with 7 bases aligning to TRBD1. CDR1 and CDR2 from the germline V gene are LNHDA and SQIVND (reference sequence). V was pared by 1 base and J by 1 base, with 3 bases of the junction left unmatched. The CDR3 spans 15 residues.

This clonotype was counted at least ten times. The V gene is TRBV7-2, the J gene TRBJ2-6; possibly TRBD1 for D (6 bases). Germline loops: CDR1 SGHTA, CDR2 FQGNSA. Trimming shortened V by 2 bases and J by 2 bases, and 10 bases separated the two germline ends. This CDR3 has 16 residues. CDR3 region: CASSLQTGPGANVLTF. The CDR3 DNA follows: TGTGCCAGCAGCTTACAAACAGGGCCTGGGGCCAACGTCCTGACTTTC.

Many counts were recorded for this clonotype. The V and J genes are TRBV29-1 and TRBJ2-5, with 12 bases identical to TRBD1. CDR1 SQVTM and CDR2 ANQGSEA come from the germline V gene. This CDR3 contains 17 residues. Trimming took 0 bases from V and 7 from J; bases not matched to a gene: 12. The CDR3 nucleotides read TGCAGCGTTGAAGATCTGGGGACAGGGGGCTTTTTGGGGACCCAGTACTTC. This translates into CSVEDLGTGGFLGTQYF.

The sample holds many counts of this clonotype. This chain uses TRBV7-2 with TRBJ2-3, with 8 bases identical to TRBD2. The V and J ends lost 2 bases and 2 bases, in that order; junction bases with no gene match: 15. CDR1 and CDR2 (germline): SGHTA, FQGNSA. This CDR3 has 19 residues. CDR3 loop: CASSLPPRRSGGATDTQYF. As DNA, the CDR3 is TGTGCCAGCAGCTTACCCCCCCGGAGGAGCGGGGGAGCCACAGATACGCAGTATTTT.

This clonotype was counted between two and nine times. V is TRBV13 and J is TRBJ1-1; D uncertain. Germline values: CDR1 PRHDT, CDR2 FYEKMQ (reference sequence). This CDR3 is 14 amino acids long. Trimming removed 2 bases from V and 4 bases from J, with 11 bases in between. The CDR3 sequence: CASSLNGGRTEAFF. In DNA, the CDR3 is TGTGCCAGCAGCTTAAACGGCGGGCGCACTGAAGCTTTCTTT.

This clonotype has a count of ten or more. J is TRBJ2-1 and V is TRBV5-4; D is uncertain. Trimming shortened V by 1 base and J by 9 bases, and 14 bases separated the two germline ends. Germline lookup yields CDR1 SGHNT and CDR2 YYREEE (reference sequence). The CDR3 is made up of 14 amino acids. CDR3 region: CASSLTRIHPEQFF. The DNA for the CDR3 is TGTGCCAGCAGCTTGACGAGGATTCACCCTGAGCAGTTCTTC. The full variable domain, completed using reference TRBV5-4 and TRBJ2-1, is ETGVTQSPTHLIKTRGQQVTLRCSSQSGHNTVSWYQQALGQGPQFIFQYYREEENGRGNFPPRFSGLQFPNYSSELNVNALELDDSALYLCASSLTRIHPEQFFGPGTRLTVL.

At least ten counts were recorded for this clonotype. The gene calls are TRBV28 and TRBJ2-4, with TRBD1 as a possible D gene (7 bases). Germline V gene lookup returns CDR1 MDHEN and CDR2 SYDVKM. Trimming took off 4 bases at V and 1 base at J, with 14 bases between the two ends. The CDR3 has 16 amino acids. The CDR3 DNA sequence: TGTGCCAGCAGTTCCGGCGGGACAGACGCCAAAAACATTCAGTACTTC. It specifies CASSSGGTDAKNIQYF.

This clonotype came up many times. The chain uses TRBV7-2 and TRBJ1-2; 7 bases are shared with TRBD1. This CDR3 has 13 amino acids. V trimming: 5 bases; J trimming: 8 bases; junction bases outside the gene matches: 8. Germline V gene data show CDR1 as SGHTA and CDR2 as FQGNSA. Here the CDR3 reads CASSPGTARGYTF. In DNA, the CDR3 is TGTGCCAGCAGCCCTGGGACAGCCCGCGGCTACACCTTC.

This clonotype was counted many times. This chain connects TRBV7-2 to TRBJ1-3; D gene ambiguous. The CDR3 length is 14 residues. Germline loops: CDR1 SGHTA, CDR2 FQGNSA. V was pared by 6 bases and J by 5 bases, with 14 bases between. The CDR3 here is CASSFSGSRNTIYF. As DNA, the CDR3 is TGTGCCAGCAGTTTCTCCGGGAGCCGAAACACCATATATTTT.

This clonotype was detected many times. The chain couples TRBV6-1 to TRBJ2-2; no reliable D call. The germline V gene has CDR1 MNHNS and CDR2 SASEGT. V lost 5 bases and J 5 bases, leaving 6 bases between the germline ends. The CDR3 runs 12 residues. The CDR3: CASSRVTGELFF. Written as DNA, the CDR3 is TGTGCCAGCAGTCGTGTTACCGGGGAGCTGTTTTTT.

This clonotype was counted ten times or more. V and J are TRBV15 and TRBJ1-5; D uncertain. V lost 2 bases, J lost 4 bases, and 6 bases lay in between. CDR1 and CDR2 (germline): LNHNV, YYDKDF (reference sequence). There are 13 residues in the CDR3. The CDR3: CATSRPENQPQHF. As DNA, the CDR3 is TGTGCCACCAGCAGACCGGAGAATCAGCCCCAGCATTTT.

This clonotype was counted only a few times. The CDR3 spells CSAWETSGANTGELFF. The CDR3 nucleotides are TGCAGTGCTTGGGAGACTAGCGGGGCGAACACCGGGGAGCTGTTTTTT. The chain couples TRBV20-1 to TRBJ2-2, with 11 bases aligning to TRBD2. J was trimmed by 0 bases and V by 5 bases; bases with no gene match: 5. CDR1 is DFQATT, CDR2 SNEGSKA, per germline (reference sequence). The CDR3 is made up of 16 amino acids.

This clonotype was detected ten times or more. The rearrangement joins TRBV20-1 to TRBJ2-7; possibly TRBD1 or TRBD2 for D (6 bases each). The V gene's germline CDR1 is DFQATT and CDR2 SNEGSKA (reference sequence). The V gene lost 3 bases and the J gene lost 6 bases, with 18 bases spanning the gap. The CDR3 contains 14 residues. CDR3 DNA sequence: TGCAGTGCTAGCGGGGGTGACGGGACAATCGAGCAGTACTTC. It encodes CSASGGDGTIEQYF.

This clonotype was recorded many times. This sequence joins TRBV7-9 and TRBJ1-1; D not certain. Germline V lookup: CDR1 SEHNR, CDR2 FQNEAQ (reference sequence). The CDR3 is 15 residues long. V dropped 4 bases and J dropped 2 bases, with 14 bases sitting between them. The CDR3 coding sequence is TGTGCCAGCAGCTCTGGGCGAATCGTCAACACTGAAGCTTTCTTT. Translated, it gives CASSSGRIVNTEAFF. The variable domain in full, completed from reference TRBV7-9 and TRBJ1-1, reads DTGVSQNPRHKITKRGQNVTFRCDPISEHNRLYWYRQTLGQGPEFLTYFQNEAQLEKSRLLSDRFSAERPKGSFSTLEIQRTEQGDSAMYLCASSSGRIVNTEAFFGQGTRLTVV.

This clonotype turned up a few times. The V call is TRBV5-1, the J call TRBJ1-1, with TRBD1 matching 8 bases. CDR1 is SGHRS and CDR2 is YFSETQ in the germline V gene. V shed 5 bases and J 6 bases; nucleotides not matched to a gene: 9. The CDR3 consists of 14 residues. The CDR3 sequence: CASRPGTGLAEAFF. CDR3 nucleotide sequence: TGCGCCAGCAGACCTGGGACAGGCTTGGCTGAAGCTTTCTTT.

This clonotype was counted many times. The chain uses TRBV7-8 and TRBJ2-3; D unclear. Trimming took off 2 bases at V and 6 bases at J, with 6 bases between the two ends. The CDR3 has 12 amino acids. CDR1 and CDR2 (germline): SGHVS, FQNEAQ. The CDR3 sequence: CASSLLEDTQYF. As DNA, the CDR3 is TGTGCCAGCAGCTTATTGGAGGATACGCAGTATTTT.

This clonotype has just a few counts. The V and J genes are TRBV13 and TRBJ2-7; 9 bases map to TRBD2. V lost 4 bases, J lost 1 base, and 5 bases stayed unmatched. Germline V gives CDR1 PRHDT, CDR2 FYEKMQ (reference sequence). This CDR3 contains 15 residues. The CDR3 sequence: CASSSGGRASYEQYF. CDR3 bases: TGTGCCAGCAGCTCCGGCGGGAGGGCTTCCTACGAGCAGTACTTC.

The gene calls are TRBV10-3 and TRBJ1-2; 12 nucleotides line up with TRBD1. Germline values: CDR1 ENHRY, CDR2 SYGVKD. The CDR3 has 14 residues. J gave up 8 bases and V 6 bases, and 7 bases lay outside the gene matches. The CDR3 sequence is CAIRTGTGGGGYTF. CDR3 bases: TGTGCCATCAGAACCGGGACAGGGGGCGGCGGCTACACCTTC.

For this clonotype: Without the conserved terminal phenylalanine or tryptophan, this CDR3 likely stems from a read error. The gene calls are TRBV10-3 and TRBJ1-3; no clear D. The CDR3 loop spans 14 amino acids. V lost 2 bases and J lost 4, with 9 bases in between. Germline CDR1 ENHRY, CDR2 SYGVKD. CDR3 DNA sequence: TGTGCCATCAGTGAGCCCAAGGACGGAAACACCATATATCTT. This translates into CAISEPKDGNTIYL.

This clonotype showed up just a few times. The chain joins TRBV5-4 to TRBJ2-7; TRBD1 aligns across 7 bases. The CDR3 totals 14 residues. The V gene's germline CDR1 is SGHNT and CDR2 YYREEE (reference sequence). V was clipped by 4 bases and J by 7 bases; unmatched bases: 11. CDR3 nucleotides: TGTGCCAGCAGCCCTCCGGACAGGTCTACGGAGCAGTACTTC. It specifies CASSPPDRSTEQYF.

This clonotype was detected a few times. The chain joins TRBV28 to TRBJ2-1, with 9 bases matching TRBD1. This CDR3 is 13 amino acids long. The V gene end was trimmed by 2 bases and the J gene end by 14 bases; junction bases not matched to a gene: 7. Per the germline V gene, CDR1 is MDHEN and CDR2 is SYDVKM. CDR3 DNA: TGTGCCAGCAGTTTAGGGTTTGGGACAGGGAAGTTCTTC. Translation: CASSLGFGTGKFF.

This clonotype was picked up a small number of times. The J gene is TRBJ2-7, the V gene TRBV28; 8 bases match TRBD1. Germline assignment: CDR1 MDHEN and CDR2 SYDVKM. V lost 7 bases and J lost 6; bases outside the gene matches: 8. The CDR3 covers 13 residues. CDR3 in DNA: TGTGCCAGCATCCGGACAGGGTCGGGCGAGCAGTACTTC. This sequence encodes CASIRTGSGEQYF.

Only a few counts were recorded for this clonotype. V and J are TRBV19 and TRBJ1-3; D is ambiguous. Germline V gene sequence: CDR1 LNHDA, CDR2 SQIVND (reference sequence). V dropped 5 bases and J dropped 0 bases, with 17 bases sitting between them. The CDR3 runs 17 residues. CDR3 loop: CASSPPGSGVSGNTIYF. The CDR3 nucleotides read TGTGCCAGTAGTCCGCCCGGTTCTGGCGTCTCTGGAAACACCATATATTTT.

This clonotype was counted many times. The rearrangement uses TRBV18 and TRBJ1-1; D is perhaps TRBD1 (6 bases). Trimming shortened V by 1 base and J by 3 bases, and 15 bases separated the two germline ends. Germline CDR1 reads KGHSH; CDR2 reads LQKENI. This CDR3 has 16 amino acids. The CDR3 nucleotides read TGTGCCAGCTCACCACAGAGACAGGTGCAGGACACTGAAGCTTTCTTT. This translates into CASSPQRQVQDTEAFF.

This clonotype came up many times. The V and J genes are TRBV7-9 and TRBJ2-1, with unresolved D. The CDR3 length is 14 residues. V was pared by 5 bases and J by 4 bases, with 12 bases between. The V gene's germline CDR1 is SEHNR and CDR2 FQNEAQ (reference sequence). The CDR3 region is CASSRVDGYNEQFF. DNA of the CDR3: TGTGCCAGCAGCCGCGTCGACGGGTACAATGAGCAGTTCTTC.

This clonotype was detected many times. This sequence joins TRBV2 and TRBJ1-4; D call uncertain. Trimming cost V 3 bases and J 5 bases, with 10 bases left between them. The CDR3 has 14 residues. CDR1 and CDR2 from the germline V gene are SNHLY and FYNNEI. The CDR3 protein is CASSENSPNEKLFF. The CDR3 DNA follows: TGTGCCAGCAGTGAGAACAGCCCAAATGAAAAACTGTTTTTT. The entire variable domain, with the rest obtained from reference TRBV2 and TRBJ1-4, is as follows: EPEVTQTPSHQVTQMGQEVILRCVPISNHLYFYWYRQILGQKVEFLVSFYNNEISEKSEIFDDQFSVERPDGSNFTLKIRSTKLEDSAMYFCASSENSPNEKLFFGSGTQLSVL.

This chain uses TRBV19 with TRBJ1-5, with TRBD1 matching over 8 bases. V shed 3 bases and J 7 bases; nucleotides not matched to a gene: 11. The germline gives CDR1 LNHDA, CDR2 SQIVND (reference sequence). The CDR3 runs 16 residues. This CDR3 is CASSIPLDRGGQPQHF. CDR3 in DNA: TGTGCCAGTAGTATTCCCCTCGACAGGGGAGGGCAGCCCCAGCATTTT.